The 14 T cell receptor beta chains listed next were all sequenced from one sample in a study of STAT3 mutations in large granular lymphocyte leukemia. Study-wide results and limits: In T-cell large granular lymphocyte leukemia, about half of patients showed multiple immunodominant subclonotypes.

These receptors' targets are unknown. Produced via immunoSEQ multiplex PCR; TCRdb's table is partial and in-frame only. The sample holds some 37,000 clones; about 88% are singletons and the top ten take 0.35% to 0.5%. Sequenced material: PBMCs. All receptors derive from a human donor with T large granular lymphocyte leukemia. Some clones in this sample may be carry-over from other donors' samples.

This chain uses TRBV5-4 with TRBJ2-1; 8 bases are a match to TRBD1. This CDR3 has 16 amino acids. With V trimmed by 0 bases and J by 5 bases, 7 bases remained unmatched. Germline assignment: CDR1 SGHNT and CDR2 YYREEE (reference sequence). CDR3 protein: CASSLAGGRGDNEQFF. CDR3 DNA: TGTGCCAGCAGCTTGGCAGGGGGCCGTGGGGACAATGAGCAGTTCTTC.

This chain joins TRBV30 and TRBJ1-4, with TRBD1 matching over 9 bases. After removal of 4 bases from V and 8 bases from J, the junction contained 11 bases not matched to a gene. The CDR3 sequence is 15 residues long. Germline V gene data show CDR1 as GTSNPN and CDR2 as SVGIG (reference sequence). The chain's CDR3 is CAWNYPGQGREKLFF. CDR3 nucleotides: TGTGCCTGGAACTATCCGGGACAGGGTCGGGAAAAACTGTTTTTT.

This chain connects TRBV27 to TRBJ1-5; D not certain. With 5 bases removed from V and 0 bases from J, the gap between germline ends came to 11 bases. CDR3 size: 15 residues. The germline V gene encodes CDR1 MNHEY and CDR2 SMNVEV (reference sequence). This CDR3 is CASSTLTDSNQPQHF. For the CDR3, the DNA is TGTGCCAGCAGTACCCTTACCGATAGCAATCAGCCCCAGCATTTT.

This clone was observed a single time. The junction differs from germline at one of its ends, possibly a read error. The rearrangement joins TRBV6-6 to TRBJ2-3; D may be TRBD1 or TRBD2 (5 bases each). CDR3 length: 15 amino acids. The germline CDR1 and CDR2 sequences are MNHNY and SVGAGI (reference sequence). The CDR3 loop reads CASTYAGTAGNTQYF. For the CDR3, the DNA is TGTGCCAGCACTTACGCCGGGACCGCGGGTAATACGCAGTATTTT.

Of note for this clone: Other DNA sequences from this sample encode an identical CDR3 as well. V usage is TRBV2 and J usage is TRBJ2-3; the D gene is possibly TRBD1 (6 bases). Looked up from germline, CDR1 is SNHLY and CDR2 is FYNNEI. This CDR3 has 12 residues. In nucleotides, the CDR3 is TGTGCGATCAGGGGCAGCACAGATACGCAGTATTTT. Its protein is CAIRGSTDTQYF.

The chain is built from TRBV6-5 and TRBJ1-6; 8 nucleotides align to TRBD1. V shed 2 bases, J shed 9 bases, and the junction held 3 bases outside the gene matches. This CDR3 is built from 14 residues. Germline values: CDR1 MNHEY, CDR2 SVGAGI. The CDR3, as DNA: TGTGCCAGCAGTTACGGACAGGGCGTTTCACCCCTCCACTTT. It is translated as CASSYGQGVSPLHF.

The sample holds one count of this clone. The CDR3 coding sequence is TGTGCCAGCAGTGACTCGGGGACTGAGGGCTATGGCTACACCTTC. Its protein is CASSDSGTEGYGYTF. The genes are TRBV6-4 and TRBJ1-2; possible D gene TRBD1, 5 bases. Trimming took off 0 bases at V and 4 bases at J, with 12 bases between the two ends. CDR3 size: 15 residues. Germline CDR1 reads MRHNA; CDR2 reads SNTAGT.

The V call is TRBV18, the J call TRBJ2-3; D uncertain. The V end lost 6 bases, the J end lost 6 bases, and 10 bases lay between the germline ends. Per germline, CDR1 KGHSH and CDR2 LQKENI. The CDR3 runs to 12 residues. CDR3 amino acids: CASSLQADTQYF. The CDR3 coding sequence is TGTGCCAGCTCCCTCCAAGCGGATACGCAGTATTTT.

The gene calls are TRBV6-1 and TRBJ1-2; TRBD1 aligns across 7 bases. The CDR3 spans 17 residues. The trim removed 4 bases at V and 1 base at J, leaving 12 bases unmatched. Germline V lookup: CDR1 MNHNS, CDR2 SASEGT. The CDR3 nucleotides read TGTGCCAGCAGTGTATTAATGGACAGGTCGATTAACTATGGCTACACCTTC. Translating it yields CASSVLMDRSINYGYTF.

The chain links TRBV4-2 to TRBJ2-5; D is unclear. The ends were cut back, 0 bases at V and 0 bases at J, with 8 bases in the middle. The germline V gene has CDR1 LGHNA and CDR2 YNFKEQ. The CDR3 is made up of 15 amino acids. CDR3 DNA sequence: TGTGCCAGCAGCCAAGAAGGTTTCAACCAAGAGACCCAGTACTTC. It encodes CASSQEGFNQETQYF.

V is TRBV19 and J is TRBJ2-5; no clear D gene. CDR1 and CDR2 (germline): LNHDA, SQIVND (reference sequence). The CDR3 runs 13 residues. The germline V and J ends were trimmed by 2 bases and 4 bases, with 8 bases remaining between them. CDR3 sequence: CASSIFLRETQYF. The CDR3 coding sequence is TGTGCCAGTAGTATATTCTTGAGAGAGACCCAGTACTTC.

A note on this clone: At one boundary the junction diverges from the germline segment, which might be a read error. CDR3 in amino acids: CAWTSGENQYF. CDR3 nucleotide sequence: TGTGCCTGGACTAGTGGGGAGAACCAGTACTTC. J is TRBJ2-5 and V is TRBV30, with D maybe TRBD2 (5 bases). The V gene's germline CDR1 is GTSNPN and CDR2 SVGIG (reference sequence). This CDR3 has 11 amino acids.

V usage is TRBV19 and J usage is TRBJ2-7; 8 nucleotides line up with TRBD1. The trim removed 6 bases at V and 5 bases at J, leaving 6 bases unmatched. The CDR3 consists of 13 residues. CDR1 LNHDA and CDR2 SQIVND come from the germline V gene (reference sequence). The CDR3 spells CASSQTGVNEQYV. For the CDR3, the DNA is TGTGCCAGTAGCCAGACAGGGGTTAACGAGCAGTACGTC.

The rearrangement links TRBV6-6 to TRBJ1-1; D might be TRBD1 (6 bases). V shed 8 bases and J shed 4 bases, with 17 bases lying between them. Looked up from germline, CDR1 is MNHNY and CDR2 is SVGAGI (reference sequence). The CDR3 has 14 amino acids. CDR3 coding DNA: TGTGCCAGCCTGTACGGGGGGCGTCTCACTGAAGCTTTCTTT. It yields the protein CASLYGGRLTEAFF.